This TCR beta chain was captured by sequencing in a study of CDR3 diversity in severe acne. This clonotype has more than one count but fewer than ten. A much larger clone is a single base away; this may be a read error. TCRdb passed the PCR reads through MiXCR, listing each CDR3 protein once. The data hold over 100,000 distinct CDR3 sequences, with more than 45% observed a single time. The receptor was derived from a male donor with acne. Sequenced material: blood.

Here the CDR3 reads CATSRAAEGTDTQYF. The CDR3 DNA reads TGTGCCACCAGCAGAGCGGCAGAGGGCACAGATACGCAGTATTTT. V usage is TRBV15 and J usage is TRBJ2-3; no clear D gene. Germline V gene sequence: CDR1 LNHNV, CDR2 YYDKDF (reference sequence). Trimming cost V 1 base and J 1 base, with 9 bases left between them. The CDR3 sequence is 15 residues long.